One sample yielded the 27 T cell receptor beta chains listed below, sequenced in a study of T-cell reconstitution after alpha-beta-depleted transplantation in children (dated by TCRdb to about 2016). The treatment or condition label for this specimen denotes: allogeneic hematopoietic cell transplantation with graft depleted of TCRalphabeta T cells and CD19 B cells. The library was obtained by PCR. Sequencing was performed on an Illumina HiSeq 2500. Molecular barcoding was employed in the preparation of TCR libraries, with unique molecular identifiers being used to normalize TCRbeta repertoire quantification. The public reads were reanalyzed by TCRdb: fastp trimming at Q25, MiXCR alignment, in-frame beta chains only. One record per CDR3 amino acid sequence lists the most common genes and DNA. In all, the sample holds 480,000 or so distinct CDR3 sequences, and roughly a tenth of those were seen once. The ten largest clones capture around 2% of the sample.

The sample here was PBMCs, taken before TCRalphabeta/CD19-depleted stem cell transplant. The receptors were sampled from a child under 10 years old with inherited bone marrow failure, due to receive a stem cell transplant.

The chain couples TRBV11-2 to TRBJ2-7, with D perhaps matching TRBD2 (5 bases). The germline V gene has CDR1 SGHAT and CDR2 FQNNGV. CDR3 length: 14 residues. V was trimmed by 8 bases and J by 2 bases, leaving 16 bases between them. The CDR3 loop is CASCRGLAPYEQYF. Here the CDR3 DNA reads TGTGCCAGCTGTCGTGGGCTAGCCCCCTACGAGCAGTACTTC.

Only a few counts were recorded for this clonotype. This chain links TRBV20-1 with TRBJ2-7; 11 bases match TRBD2. Germline lookup yields CDR1 DFQATT and CDR2 SNEGSKA (reference sequence). The V gene end was trimmed by 5 bases and the J gene end by 1 base; junction bases not matched to a gene: 4. The CDR3 is 14 amino acids. The CDR3 DNA sequence: TGCAGTGCTGATGGACTAGCGGGTTCCTACGAGCAGTACTTC. Translation gives CSADGLAGSYEQYF.

There are many counts of this clonotype. V is TRBV9 and J is TRBJ2-6; D remains ambiguous. Germline CDR1 reads SGDLS; CDR2 reads YYNGEE. The CDR3 runs 15 residues. V lost 7 bases and J 1 base, leaving 12 bases between the germline ends. CDR3 nucleotides: TGTGCCAGCGGTCCCCCTCCATCTGGGGCCAACGTCCTGACTTTC. This gives the protein CASGPPPSGANVLTF.

This clonotype has a count of ten or more. The chain recombines TRBV10-2 with TRBJ2-7; TRBD2 agrees at 8 bases. Trimming took 7 bases from V and 3 from J; bases not matched to a gene: 8. The CDR3 covers 14 residues. CDR1 and CDR2 from the germline V gene are WSHSY and SAAADI. As DNA, the CDR3 is TGCGCCAGCACTGGAGCGGGAGAGATCTACGAGCAGTACTTC. Protein product: CASTGAGEIYEQYF.

The chain joins TRBV23-1 to TRBJ2-5; a possible D gene is TRBD2 (5 bases). TRBV23-1 is assigned to the ORF class and has an uncertain function. Trimming removed 0 bases from V and 2 bases from J, with 10 bases in between. The CDR3 covers 15 residues. DNA of the CDR3: TGCGCCAGCAGTCAATCCCGGGATTGGCAAGAGACCCAGTACTTC. Protein product: CASSQSRDWQETQYF.

This clonotype was counted ten times or more. The chain links TRBV12-3 or TRBV12-4 to TRBJ2-3; D possibly corresponds to TRBD1 (5 bases). There are 13 residues in the CDR3. Deletions cut 6 bases from V and 2 bases from J, with 9 bases between. Here the CDR3 DNA reads TGTGCCAGCAGCGCAGGGCCCACAGATACGCAGTATTTT. Translated: CASSAGPTDTQYF.

V gene TRBV7-9 combines with J gene TRBJ2-7, with D perhaps TRBD2 (5 bases). Germline values: CDR1 SEHNR, CDR2 FQNEAQ (reference sequence). The CDR3 contains 12 residues. V was pared by 5 bases and J by 5 bases, with 10 bases between. DNA of the CDR3: TGTGCCAGCAGCCGGGGAGAGCACGAGCAGTACTTC. This codes for CASSRGEHEQYF.

This clonotype was recorded only once. The rearrangement links TRBV27 to TRBJ2-2; no reliable D call. The CDR3 runs 18 residues. The germline gives CDR1 MNHEY, CDR2 SMNVEV (reference sequence). Trimming took off 2 bases at V and 5 bases at J, with 21 bases between the two ends. The CDR3 spells CASSLGVLRSRRTGELFF. CDR3 DNA: TGTGCCAGCAGTTTAGGGGTACTCAGGAGCAGGAGAACCGGGGAGCTGTTTTTT.

This clonotype has a count of ten or more. V gene TRBV9 combines with J gene TRBJ2-2; perhaps TRBD1 as D (6 bases). CDR3 size: 15 residues. From germline, CDR1 is SGDLS and CDR2 YYNGEE. Trimming took off 3 bases at V and 4 bases at J, with 13 bases between the two ends. This CDR3 reads CASSAGDIPTGELFF. The CDR3 DNA sequence: TGTGCCAGCAGCGCTGGGGACATCCCCACCGGGGAGCTGTTTTTT.

This clonotype was observed many times. This chain connects TRBV5-1 to TRBJ2-3, with a tentative D call TRBD1 (6 bases). The V gene's germline CDR1 is SGHRS and CDR2 YFSETQ. Trimming removed 1 base at V and 7 bases at J, with 22 bases between. The CDR3 has 17 amino acids. CDR3 nucleotide sequence: TGCGCCAGCAGCTTGCGGGCCTCCCGAGATGGACAGAATACGCAGTATTTT. Residues: CASSLRASRDGQNTQYF.

This chain connects TRBV7-8 to TRBJ2-1; the D gene is possibly TRBD2 (5 bases). The CDR3 extends over 15 amino acids. Germline-derived CDR1 and CDR2 are SGHVS and FQNEAQ. V was shortened by 1 base and J by 8 bases, with 15 bases between the two germline ends. As DNA, the CDR3 is TGTGCCAGCAGCTTAGTAGGTGTTACCGGGGATGAGCAGTTCTTC. Its protein is CASSLVGVTGDEQFF. Full variable domain (outside the CDR3, taken from reference TRBV7-8 and TRBJ2-1): GAGVSQSPRYKVAKRGQDVALRCDPISGHVSLFWYQQALGQGPEFLTYFQNEAQLDKSGLPSDRFFAERPEGSVSTLKIQRTQQEDSAVYLCASSLVGVTGDEQFFGPGTRLTVL.

Only one count was recorded for this clonotype. A much larger clone differs by one base, so this may be a read error. As the CDR3 is not closed by the conserved phenylalanine or tryptophan, this likely results from a read error. The V call is TRBV14, the J call TRBJ2-7, with 7 bases that match TRBD2. CDR1 is SGHDN, CDR2 FVKESK, per germline. V lost 1 base, J lost 0 bases, and 6 bases stayed unmatched. The CDR3 totals 16 residues. DNA of the CDR3: TGTGCCAGCAGCCAAGCCAGCGGGATATTCTCCTACGAGCAGTACTAC. The encoded protein is CASSQASGIFSYEQYY.

Many counts were recorded for this clonotype. The rearrangement uses TRBV7-2 and TRBJ2-2; D uncertain. Germline V lookup: CDR1 SGHTA, CDR2 FQGNSA. Trimming took 5 bases from V and 4 from J, leaving 11 bases between them. There are 14 residues in the CDR3. DNA for the CDR3: TGTGCCAGCAGCCGAACTTCTACCACCGGGGAGCTGTTTTTT. This codes for CASSRTSTTGELFF.

This clonotype was picked up many times. This rearrangement joins TRBV28 to TRBJ2-7, with TRBD1 matching over 9 bases. The germline gives CDR1 MDHEN, CDR2 SYDVKM. Losses at the gene ends were 8 bases for V and 6 bases for J; bases not matched to a gene: 14. The CDR3 loop spans 15 amino acids. The CDR3 nucleotides are TGTGCCAGCCGTCCGGGGGGACAGGGTCTTGGCGAGCAGTACTTC. It specifies CASRPGGQGLGEQYF.

With respect to this clonotype: The junction shows a germline mismatch at one end, possibly a read error. The chain employs TRBV20-1 and TRBJ2-5, with D possibly TRBD2 on 5 matching bases. Germline CDR1 is DFQATT and CDR2 is SNEGSKA (reference sequence). CDR3 size: 12 residues. CDR3 coding DNA: TGCAGTACTAGAGAACTCCAAGAGACCCAGTACTTC. Amino acid sequence: CSTRELQETQYF.

This clonotype was seen at least ten times. The genes are TRBV12-3 or TRBV12-4 and TRBJ1-1; no firm D call. Trimming removed 8 bases at V and 6 bases at J, with 10 bases between. CDR3 length: 11 amino acids. In DNA, the CDR3 is TGTGCCAGCGTCCCCGAGCCTGAAGCTTTCTTT. This translates into CASVPEPEAFF.

This clonotype was detected many times. The rearrangement links TRBV19 to TRBJ1-1, with 7 positions matching TRBD1. The V segment lost 1 base and the J segment 8 bases; nucleotides outside the gene matches: 4. Germline CDR1 is LNHDA and CDR2 is SQIVND (reference sequence). The CDR3 consists of 13 residues. The CDR3 DNA is TGTGCCAGTAGTATAGCTCCACAGGGGGAAGCTTTCTTT. Its translation is CASSIAPQGEAFF. Looking up the rest from reference TRBV19 and TRBJ1-1 gives the full variable domain: DGGITQSPKYLFRKEGQNVTLSCEQNLNHDAMYWYRQDPGQGLRLIYYSQIVNDFQKGDIAEGYSVSREKKESFPLTVTSAQKNPTAFYLCASSIAPQGEAFFGQGTRLTVV.

At least ten counts were recorded for this clonotype. The chain joins TRBV7-9 to TRBJ2-1, with 8 bases matching TRBD1. The CDR3 loop spans 14 amino acids. V dropped 6 bases and J dropped 5; count of bases not matched to a gene: 6. CDR1 is SEHNR and CDR2 is FQNEAQ in the germline V gene (reference sequence). In nucleotides, the CDR3 is TGTGCCAGCAGTGAACAGGGGGTCCACAATGAGCAGTTCTTC. It yields the protein CASSEQGVHNEQFF.

This clonotype was detected many times. The chain joins TRBV9 to TRBJ1-2; D gene ambiguous. CDR1 and CDR2 from the germline V gene are SGDLS and YYNGEE. V lost 4 bases and J 4 bases, leaving 11 bases between the germline ends. The CDR3 is 13 amino acids. The chain's CDR3 is CASSPGSPYGYTF. CDR3 DNA sequence: TGTGCCAGCAGCCCCGGAAGTCCCTATGGCTACACCTTC.

At least ten counts were recorded for this clonotype. The chain links TRBV21-1 to TRBJ2-4; no check of the table's D call, TRBD1, against the DNA was made. TRBV21-1 represents a pseudogene. This CDR3 contains 18 residues. CDR3: CASSTRGAGDLAKNIQYF. DNA of the CDR3: TGTGCCAGCAGCACCAGAGGGGCAGGGGATTTAGCCAAAAACATTCAGTACTTC.

V usage is TRBV29-1 and J usage is TRBJ1-2; 8 nucleotides match TRBD1. The CDR3 runs to 17 residues. Per the germline V gene, CDR1 is SQVTM and CDR2 is ANQGSEA. V was clipped by 3 bases and J by 1 base; unmatched bases: 13. The chain's CDR3 is CSVEPGGRGFSNYGYTF. CDR3 bases: TGCAGCGTTGAGCCAGGGGGCAGGGGTTTCAGTAACTATGGCTACACCTTC.

This clonotype was detected ten times or more. The chain couples TRBV5-8 to TRBJ2-7; no clear D. From germline, CDR1 is SGHTS and CDR2 YDEGEE. This CDR3 spans 14 amino acids. V lost 3 bases and J 2 bases, leaving 12 bases between the germline ends. The CDR3 sequence: CASSSRRFPYEQYF. The CDR3 DNA is TGTGCCAGCAGCTCCCGCCGGTTTCCCTACGAGCAGTACTTC.

The table lists this clonotype with many counts. V is TRBV9 and J is TRBJ1-1; maybe TRBD1 (6 bases). V was clipped by 3 bases and J by 5 bases, with 14 bases between them. Germline values: CDR1 SGDLS, CDR2 YYNGEE. The CDR3 sequence is 14 residues long. The CDR3 here is CASSEGGLGTEAFF. CDR3 in DNA: TGTGCCAGCAGCGAAGGGGGTCTTGGAACTGAAGCTTTCTTT. The full variable domain, in which reference TRBV9 and TRBJ1-1 provide the parts outside the CDR3, is DSGVTQTPKHLITATGQRVTLRCSPRSGDLSVYWYQQSLDQGLQFLIQYYNGEERAKGNILERFSAQQFPDLHSELNLSSLELGDSALYFCASSEGGLGTEAFFGQGTRLTVV.

This clonotype was counted ten times or more. The rearrangement links TRBV20-1 to TRBJ1-6; 7 bases are shared with TRBD1. CDR3 length: 14 residues. The ends lost 4 bases at V and 9 bases at J; junction bases unmatched: 9. Germline loops: CDR1 DFQATT, CDR2 SNEGSKA (reference sequence). CDR3 in amino acids: CSATTGAPSSPLHF. In DNA form, the CDR3 reads TGCAGTGCTACAACAGGGGCCCCAAGTTCACCCCTCCACTTT.

In its sample, this clonotype was seen a few times. The V gene is TRBV29-1, the J gene TRBJ2-3; tentatively, D is TRBD2 (5 bases). Trimming left V 0 bases short and J 6 bases short, with 13 bases between. The CDR3 spans 14 residues. CDR1 and CDR2 from the germline V gene are SQVTM and ANQGSEA. The CDR3 loop is CSVEDPQDLDTQYF. DNA of the CDR3: TGCAGCGTTGAAGATCCCCAGGACTTGGATACGCAGTATTTT.

This clonotype was detected many times. J is TRBJ2-5 and V is TRBV4-3; D could derive from TRBD1 or TRBD2 (5 bases each). The CDR3 sequence is 16 residues long. V was clipped by 4 bases and J by 4 bases, with 19 bases between them. The germline CDR1 and CDR2 sequences are LGHNA and YSLEER. In DNA, the CDR3 is TGCGCCAGCAGCCTGGGCTTCGGGGCGCCCCTAGAGACCCAGTACTTC. Translated: CASSLGFGAPLETQYF.

This clonotype has at least ten counts. This sequence joins TRBV2 and TRBJ2-1; possibly TRBD1 for D (5 bases). Deletions cut 3 bases from V and 4 bases from J, with 7 bases between. Germline loops: CDR1 SNHLY, CDR2 FYNNEI. This CDR3 is 13 amino acids long. CDR3 loop: CASSEGPYNEQFF. DNA of the CDR3: TGTGCCAGCAGTGAGGGGCCGTACAATGAGCAGTTCTTC.